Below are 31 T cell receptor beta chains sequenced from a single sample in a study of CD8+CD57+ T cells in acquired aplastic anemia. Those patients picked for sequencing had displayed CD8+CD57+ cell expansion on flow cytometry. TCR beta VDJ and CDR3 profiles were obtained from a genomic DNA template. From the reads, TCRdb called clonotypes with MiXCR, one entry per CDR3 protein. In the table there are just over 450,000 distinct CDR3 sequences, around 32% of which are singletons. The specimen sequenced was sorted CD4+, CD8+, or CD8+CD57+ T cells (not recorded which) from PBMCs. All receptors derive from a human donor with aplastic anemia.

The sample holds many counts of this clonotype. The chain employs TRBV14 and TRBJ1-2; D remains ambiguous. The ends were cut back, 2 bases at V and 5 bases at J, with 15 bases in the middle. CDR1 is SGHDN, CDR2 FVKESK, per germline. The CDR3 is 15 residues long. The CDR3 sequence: CASSQIPTLWYGYTF. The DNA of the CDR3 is TGTGCCAGCAGCCAAATTCCAACTCTTTGGTATGGCTACACCTTC.

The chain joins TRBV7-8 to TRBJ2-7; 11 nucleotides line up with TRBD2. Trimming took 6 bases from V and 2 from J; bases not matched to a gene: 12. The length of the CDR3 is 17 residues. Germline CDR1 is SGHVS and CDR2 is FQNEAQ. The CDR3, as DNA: TGTGCCAGCAGTTACGGGACTAGCGGAACTCTGGCCTACGAGCAGTACTTC. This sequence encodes CASSYGTSGTLAYEQYF.

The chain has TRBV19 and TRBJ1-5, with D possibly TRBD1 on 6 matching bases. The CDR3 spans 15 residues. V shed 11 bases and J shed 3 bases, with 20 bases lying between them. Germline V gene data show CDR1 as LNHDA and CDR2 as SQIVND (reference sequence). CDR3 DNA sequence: TGTGCCTGGAGTGAAGGAGGGGGTGACAATCAGCCCCAGCATTTT. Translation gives CAWSEGGGDNQPQHF.

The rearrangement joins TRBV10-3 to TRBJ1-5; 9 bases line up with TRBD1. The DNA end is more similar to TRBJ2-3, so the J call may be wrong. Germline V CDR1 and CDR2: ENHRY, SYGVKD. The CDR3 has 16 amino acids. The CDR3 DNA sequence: TGTGCCATCAGTGCCGGGACAGGGCGGGTTGGAGATACGCAGTATTTT. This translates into CAISAGTGRVGDTQYF.

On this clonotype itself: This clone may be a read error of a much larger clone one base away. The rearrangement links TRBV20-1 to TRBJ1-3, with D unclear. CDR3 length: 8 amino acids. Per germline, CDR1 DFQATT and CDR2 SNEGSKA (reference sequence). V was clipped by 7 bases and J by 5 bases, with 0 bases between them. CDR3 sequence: CSGNTIYF. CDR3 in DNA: TGCAGTGGAAACACCATATATTTT.

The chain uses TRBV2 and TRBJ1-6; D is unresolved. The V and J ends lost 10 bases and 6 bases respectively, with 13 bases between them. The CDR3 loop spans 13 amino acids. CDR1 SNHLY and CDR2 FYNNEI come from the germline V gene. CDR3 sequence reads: CATRQDGNSPLHF. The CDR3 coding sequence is TGTGCCACCAGACAAGACGGTAATTCACCCCTCCACTTT.

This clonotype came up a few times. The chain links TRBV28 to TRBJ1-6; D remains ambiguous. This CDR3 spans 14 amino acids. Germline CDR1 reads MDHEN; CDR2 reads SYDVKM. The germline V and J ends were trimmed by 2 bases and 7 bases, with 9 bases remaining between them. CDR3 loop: CASSLDGRNSPLHF. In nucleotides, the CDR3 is TGTGCCAGCAGTTTAGACGGGCGGAATTCACCCCTCCACTTT.

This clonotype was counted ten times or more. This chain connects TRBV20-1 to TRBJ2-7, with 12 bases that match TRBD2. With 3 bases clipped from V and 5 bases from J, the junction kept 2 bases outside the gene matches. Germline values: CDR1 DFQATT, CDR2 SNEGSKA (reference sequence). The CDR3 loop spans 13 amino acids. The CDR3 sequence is CSASSSGRDEQYF. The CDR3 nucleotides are TGCAGTGCTAGCTCTAGCGGGAGGGACGAGCAGTACTTC.

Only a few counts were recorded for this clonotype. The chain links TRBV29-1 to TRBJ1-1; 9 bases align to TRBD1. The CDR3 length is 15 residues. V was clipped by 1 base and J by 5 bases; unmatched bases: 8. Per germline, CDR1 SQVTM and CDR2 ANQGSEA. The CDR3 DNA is TGCAGCGTTGAAGGGGAGACAGGGGGTAGAACTGAAGCTTTCTTT. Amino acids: CSVEGETGGRTEAFF. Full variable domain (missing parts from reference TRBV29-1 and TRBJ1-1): SAVISQKPSRDICQRGTSLTIQCQVDSQVTMMFWYRQQPGQSLTLIATANQGSEATYESGFVIDKFPISRPNLTFSTLTVSNMSPEDSSIYLCSVEGETGGRTEAFFGQGTRLTVV.

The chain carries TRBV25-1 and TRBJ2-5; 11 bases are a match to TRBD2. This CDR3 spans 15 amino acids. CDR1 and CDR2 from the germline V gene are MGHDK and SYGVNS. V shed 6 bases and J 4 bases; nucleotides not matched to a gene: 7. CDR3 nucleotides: TGTGCCAGCAGCCGGATTAGCGGGGGGGGAGAGACCCAGTACTTC. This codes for CASSRISGGGETQYF.

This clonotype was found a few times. The CDR3 here is CASSPSTGAPTEAFF. The CDR3 DNA is TGTGCCAGCAGCCCGTCGACGGGGGCGCCGACTGAAGCTTTCTTT. V and J are TRBV11-2 and TRBJ1-1; tentatively, D is TRBD1 (6 bases). The germline CDR1 and CDR2 sequences are SGHAT and FQNNGV. With 5 bases removed from V and 5 bases from J, the gap between germline ends came to 18 bases. This CDR3 is built from 15 residues.

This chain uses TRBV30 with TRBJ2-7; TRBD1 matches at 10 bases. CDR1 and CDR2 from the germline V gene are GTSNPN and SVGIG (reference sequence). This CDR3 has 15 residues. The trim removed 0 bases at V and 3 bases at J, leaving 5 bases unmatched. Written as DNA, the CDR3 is TGTGCCTGGAGTGTCGGGGACAGGGGTCTCTACGAGCAGTACTTC. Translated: CAWSVGDRGLYEQYF.

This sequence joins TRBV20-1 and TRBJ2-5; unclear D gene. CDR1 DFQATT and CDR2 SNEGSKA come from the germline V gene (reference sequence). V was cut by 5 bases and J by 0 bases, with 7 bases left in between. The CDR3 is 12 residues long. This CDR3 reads CSAPKYQETQYF. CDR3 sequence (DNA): TGCAGTGCTCCCAAGTACCAAGAGACCCAGTACTTC.

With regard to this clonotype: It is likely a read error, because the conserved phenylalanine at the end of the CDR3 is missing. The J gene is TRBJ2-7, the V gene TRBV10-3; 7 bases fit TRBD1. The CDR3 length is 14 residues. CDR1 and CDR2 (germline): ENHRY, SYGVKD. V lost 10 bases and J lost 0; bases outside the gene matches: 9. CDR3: CATSNRGSSYEQYA. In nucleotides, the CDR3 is TGTGCCACCTCGAACAGGGGTAGCTCCTACGAGCAGTACGCC.

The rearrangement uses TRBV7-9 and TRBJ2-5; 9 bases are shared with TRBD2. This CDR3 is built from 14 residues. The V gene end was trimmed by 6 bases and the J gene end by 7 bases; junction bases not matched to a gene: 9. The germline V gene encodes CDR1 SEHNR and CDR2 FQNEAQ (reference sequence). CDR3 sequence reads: CASSLPGLAGTQYF. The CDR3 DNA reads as TGTGCCAGCAGTTTACCGGGACTAGCAGGGACCCAGTACTTC.

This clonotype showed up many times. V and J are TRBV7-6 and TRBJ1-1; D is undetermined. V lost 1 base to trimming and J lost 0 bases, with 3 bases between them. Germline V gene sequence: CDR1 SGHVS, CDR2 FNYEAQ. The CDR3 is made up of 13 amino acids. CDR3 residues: CASSLDLNTEAFF. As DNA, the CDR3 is TGTGCCAGCAGCTTAGACTTGAACACTGAAGCTTTCTTT.

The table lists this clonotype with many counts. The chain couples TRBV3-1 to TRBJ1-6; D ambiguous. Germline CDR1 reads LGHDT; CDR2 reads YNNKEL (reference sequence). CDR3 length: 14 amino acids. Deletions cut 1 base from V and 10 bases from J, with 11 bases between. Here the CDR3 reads CASSQAYIGSPLHF. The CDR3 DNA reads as TGTGCCAGCAGCCAAGCCTACATCGGGTCACCCCTCCACTTT.

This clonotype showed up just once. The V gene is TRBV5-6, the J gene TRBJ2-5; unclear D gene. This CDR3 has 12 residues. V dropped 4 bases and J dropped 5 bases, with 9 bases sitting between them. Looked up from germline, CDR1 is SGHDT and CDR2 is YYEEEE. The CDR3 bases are TGTGCCAGCAGCGACCTTGGGGAGACCCAGTACTTC. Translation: CASSDLGETQYF.

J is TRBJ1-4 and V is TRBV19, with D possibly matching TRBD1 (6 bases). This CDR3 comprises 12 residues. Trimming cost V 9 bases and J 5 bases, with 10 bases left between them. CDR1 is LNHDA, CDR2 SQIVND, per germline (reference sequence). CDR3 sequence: CASRTENEKLFF. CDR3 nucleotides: TGTGCCAGCCGGACAGAGAATGAAAAACTGTTTTTT.

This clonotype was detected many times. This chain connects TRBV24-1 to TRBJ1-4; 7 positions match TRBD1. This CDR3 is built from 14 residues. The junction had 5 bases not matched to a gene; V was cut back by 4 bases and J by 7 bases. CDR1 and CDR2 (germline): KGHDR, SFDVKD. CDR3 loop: CATSDTGEGEKLFF. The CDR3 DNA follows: TGTGCCACCAGTGACACAGGGGAGGGTGAAAAACTGTTTTTT.

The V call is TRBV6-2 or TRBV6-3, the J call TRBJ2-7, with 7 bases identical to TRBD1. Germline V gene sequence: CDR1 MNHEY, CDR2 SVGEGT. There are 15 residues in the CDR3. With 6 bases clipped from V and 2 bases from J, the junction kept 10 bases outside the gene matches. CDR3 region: CASRNPGTATYEQYF. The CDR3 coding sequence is TGTGCCAGCAGGAATCCCGGGACAGCTACCTACGAGCAGTACTTC.

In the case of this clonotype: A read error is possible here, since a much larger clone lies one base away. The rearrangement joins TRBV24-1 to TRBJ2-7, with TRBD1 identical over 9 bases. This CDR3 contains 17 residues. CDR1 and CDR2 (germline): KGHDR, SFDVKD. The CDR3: CVTSDLSILTGGAEQYF. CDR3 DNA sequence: TGTGTCACCAGTGATTTGTCCATCTTAACAGGGGGCGCCGAGCAGTACTTC.

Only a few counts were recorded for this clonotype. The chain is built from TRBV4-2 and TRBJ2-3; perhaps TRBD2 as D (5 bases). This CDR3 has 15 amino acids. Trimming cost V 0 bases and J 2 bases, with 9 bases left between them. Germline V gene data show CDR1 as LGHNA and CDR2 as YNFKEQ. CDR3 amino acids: CASSQDGGYTDTQYF. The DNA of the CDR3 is TGTGCCAGCAGCCAAGATGGAGGCTACACAGATACGCAGTATTTT.

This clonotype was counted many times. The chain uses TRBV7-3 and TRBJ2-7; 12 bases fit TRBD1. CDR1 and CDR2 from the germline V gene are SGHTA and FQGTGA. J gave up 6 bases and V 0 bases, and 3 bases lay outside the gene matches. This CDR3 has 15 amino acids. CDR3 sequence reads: CASSLTGQGAGEQYF. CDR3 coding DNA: TGTGCCAGCAGCTTAACGGGACAGGGGGCTGGCGAGCAGTACTTC.

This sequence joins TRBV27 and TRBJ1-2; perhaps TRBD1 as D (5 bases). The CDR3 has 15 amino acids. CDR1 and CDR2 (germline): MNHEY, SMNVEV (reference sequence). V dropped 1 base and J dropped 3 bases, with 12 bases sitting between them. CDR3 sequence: CASSLYQGLDYGYTF. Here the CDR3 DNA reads TGTGCCAGCAGTTTATATCAGGGCCTGGACTATGGCTACACCTTC.

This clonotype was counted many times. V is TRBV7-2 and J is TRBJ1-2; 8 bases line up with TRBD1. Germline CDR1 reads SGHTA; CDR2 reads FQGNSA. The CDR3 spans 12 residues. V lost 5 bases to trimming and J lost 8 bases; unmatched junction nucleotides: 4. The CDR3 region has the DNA TGTGCCAGCAGCCAGGACAGGGCCGGCTACACCTTC. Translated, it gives CASSQDRAGYTF.

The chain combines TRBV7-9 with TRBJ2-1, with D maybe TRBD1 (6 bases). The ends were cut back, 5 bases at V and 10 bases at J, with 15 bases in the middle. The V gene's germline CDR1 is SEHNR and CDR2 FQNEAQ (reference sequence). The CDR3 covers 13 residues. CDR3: CASSPPQGGEQFF. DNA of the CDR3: TGTGCCAGCAGCCCACCACAGGGCGGAGAGCAGTTCTTC.

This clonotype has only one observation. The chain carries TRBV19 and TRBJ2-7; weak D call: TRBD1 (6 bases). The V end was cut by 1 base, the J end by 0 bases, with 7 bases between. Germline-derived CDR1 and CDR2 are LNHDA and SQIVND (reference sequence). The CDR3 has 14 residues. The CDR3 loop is CASSIAGVSYEQYF. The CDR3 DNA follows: TGTGCCAGTAGTATAGCAGGGGTCTCCTACGAGCAGTACTTC.

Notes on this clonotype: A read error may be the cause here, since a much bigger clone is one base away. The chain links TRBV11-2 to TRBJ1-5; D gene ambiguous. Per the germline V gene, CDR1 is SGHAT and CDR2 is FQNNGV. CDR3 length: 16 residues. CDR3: CAGSLEADNSNQPQHF. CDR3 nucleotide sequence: TGTGCCGGCAGCTTAGAGGCAGACAATAGCAATCAGCCCCAGCATTTT.

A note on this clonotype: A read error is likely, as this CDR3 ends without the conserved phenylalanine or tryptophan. In DNA form, the CDR3 reads TGTGCCAGCAGCTTCAAGGCTACCTCCTACAATGAGCAGTTCCTC. This encodes CASSFKATSYNEQFL. J is TRBJ2-1 and V is TRBV7-3; D is unclear. Trimming took off 3 bases at V and 0 bases at J, with 9 bases between the two ends. The CDR3 sequence is 15 residues long. Looked up from germline, CDR1 is SGHTA and CDR2 is FQGTGA.

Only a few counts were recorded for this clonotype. The CDR3 reads CSARYPGSEQFF. The CDR3 DNA is TGCAGTGCTAGGTACCCCGGTAGTGAGCAGTTCTTC. The chain links TRBV20-1 to TRBJ2-1; D remains ambiguous. Per the germline V gene, CDR1 is DFQATT and CDR2 is SNEGSKA (reference sequence). This CDR3 is built from 12 residues. Deletions cut 3 bases from V and 9 bases from J, with 12 bases between.